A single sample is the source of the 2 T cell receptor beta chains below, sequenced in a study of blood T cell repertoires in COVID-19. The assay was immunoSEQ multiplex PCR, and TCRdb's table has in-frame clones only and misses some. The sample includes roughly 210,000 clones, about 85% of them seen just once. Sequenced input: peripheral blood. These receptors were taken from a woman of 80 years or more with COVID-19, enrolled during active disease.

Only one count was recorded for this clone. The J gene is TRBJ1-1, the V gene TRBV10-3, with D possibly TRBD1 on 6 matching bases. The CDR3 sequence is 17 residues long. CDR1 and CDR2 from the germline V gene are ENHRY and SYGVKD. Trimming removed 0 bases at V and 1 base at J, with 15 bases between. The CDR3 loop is CAISESTTTGENTEAFF. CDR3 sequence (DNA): TGTGCCATCAGTGAGTCAACTACGACAGGTGAGAACACTGAAGCTTTCTTT.

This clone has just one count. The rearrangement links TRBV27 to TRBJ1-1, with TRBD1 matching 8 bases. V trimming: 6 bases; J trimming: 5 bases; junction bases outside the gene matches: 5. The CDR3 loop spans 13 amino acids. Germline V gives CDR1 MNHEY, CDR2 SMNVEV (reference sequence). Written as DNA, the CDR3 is TGTGCCAGCAGGCGGACAGGGCAGACTGAAGCTTTCTTT. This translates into CASRRTGQTEAFF.